These T cell receptor beta chains were read from a single sample in a study of blood T cells in healthy people across ages. TCRdb re-derived calls from the 5' RACE reads in MiXCR, one entry per CDR3 protein. The table has roughly 700,000 distinct CDR3 sequences, about 34% seen once; the top ten hold 15% to 19%. The sample consisted of blood. The receptors stem from a woman older than 75 in good health. Both conserved end residues are part of each CDR3. D genes are given only for firm matches. Clone size is not always given. Where it is, it says once, few, many or a class for expanded clones.

NA	TRBV5-6	TRBJ1-2	many	TGTGCCAGCAGCTTGACAACTCTTGCTAACTATGGCTACACCTTC	CASSLTTLANYGYTF
TRBD2	TRBV5-4	TRBJ2-5	few	TGTGCCAGCAGCTCCCCGGGGGGGCCGAGGAATGAGCAGTACTTC	CASSSPGGPRNEQYF
NA	TRBV11-2	TRBJ2-5	NA	TGTGCCAGCAGCCTACAGCGATCCCAAGAGACCCAGTACTTC	CASSLQRSQETQYF
TRBD2	TRBV7-2	TRBJ2-3	NA	TGTGCCAGCAGCCCCGGACTAGCGGAGTATTTT	CASSPGLAEYF
NA	TRBV7-9	TRBJ1-2	many	TGTGCCAGCAGCCCGTCAGCAGGGGCGAACTATGGCTACACCTTC	CASSPSAGANYGYTF
NA	TRBV9	TRBJ2-5	many	TGTGCCAGCAGCGCGGGACTCCAGTCGCGGACCCAGTACTTC	CASSAGLQSRTQYF
TRBD1	TRBV18	TRBJ2-1	NA	TGTGCCAGCTCTTTCGAGGGGGCTCTACGCTACGAGCAGTTCTTC	CASSFEGALRYEQFF
NA	TRBV20-1	TRBJ2-1	NA	TGCGGTGCTAAAACCGGGACTGCCCTTGACAATGAGCGGTTCTTC	CGAKTGTALDNERFF
NA	TRBV3-1	TRBJ1-4	many	TGTGCCAGCAGTTTAACGGGAAGTGAAAAACTGTTTTTT	CASSLTGSEKLFF
NA	TRBV28	TRBJ2-5	many	TGTGCCAGCAGGCAGGGACAAGAGACCCAGTACTTC	CASRQGQETQYF
NA	TRBV28	TRBJ2-5	NA	TGTGCCAGCAGTTTCGTCATTGATGAGACCCAGTACTTC	CASSFVIDETQYF
NA	TRBV30	TRBJ2-5	NA	TGTGCCTGGAGTGATGCCGCCCCGGAGGGCCAAGAGACCCAGTACTTC	CAWSDAAPEGQETQYF
NA	TRBV3-1	TRBJ1-4	many	TGTGCCAGCAGCCAAGAGGCCATGTCTAATGAAAAACTGTTTTTT	CASSQEAMSNEKLFF
TRBD2	TRBV20-1	TRBJ2-1	NA	TGCAGTGCTAGAGACCCTTTTAGACTAGCGGGGGGGGAAAATGAGCAGTTCTTC	CSARDPFRLAGGENEQFF
TRBD1	TRBV20-1	TRBJ2-3	many	TGCAGTGCTAGAGGACAGGGAAGCACAGATACGCAGTATTTT	CSARGQGSTDTQYF
NA	TRBV27	TRBJ2-5	many	TGTGCCAGCAGCCGGACCCTCCAGGGTGGTCCGGAGACCCAGTACTTC	CASSRTLQGGPETQYF
NA	TRBV6-2/TRBV6-3	TRBJ2-5	NA	TGTGCCAGCGGAGTAGGCGTGCGCCAAGAGACCCAGTACTTC	CASGVGVRQETQYF
TRBD2	TRBV12-5	TRBJ2-7	many	TGTGCTAGTGGTTTGCAAAGCGGGGGGGCCTACGAGCAGTACTTC	CASGLQSGGAYEQYF
NA	TRBV9	TRBJ1-4	few	TGTGCCAGCAGCGCCGCGGGACGGAGTAATGAAAAACGGTTTTTT	CASSAAGRSNEKRFF
TRBD1	TRBV5-5	TRBJ1-2	many	TGTGCCAGCAGCTTGGGGGGACAGGGCTATGGCTACACCTTC	CASSLGGQGYGYTF
NA	TRBV29-1	TRBJ2-1	many	TGCAGCCTGGGACTGGCTCCCGCCAATGAGCAGTTCTTC	CSLGLAPANEQFF
TRBD1	TRBV7-2	TRBJ1-2	NA	TGTGCCAGCAGCTTAGCCCGGACAGGGGGGAATGGCTACACCTTC	CASSLARTGGNGYTF
TRBD1	TRBV20-1	TRBJ1-5	NA	TGCAGCCTTGCGACAGGGGTGGGTAATCAGCCCCAGCATTTT	CSLATGVGNQPQHF
NA	TRBV3-1	TRBJ1-4	NA	TGTGCCAGCAGCCAAGACAAGGGACCATATGAAAAACTGTTTTTT	CASSQDKGPYEKLFF
NA	TRBV21-1	TRBJ2-1	NA	TGTACCAGCGGAATAGCGGGGGACAATGAGCAGTTCTTC	CTSGIAGDNEQFF
NA	TRBV7-2	TRBJ2-5	NA	TGTGCCAGCAGCCCTCATTCGGCTAACCAAGAGACCCAGTACTTC	CASSPHSANQETQYF
NA	TRBV7-3	TRBJ2-6	NA	TGTGCCAGCAGCTTAACCGGCAGCAGCTCGGGGGTCAACGTCCTGACTTTC	CASSLTGSSSGVNVLTF
NA	TRBV9	TRBJ2-6	NA	TGTGCCAGCAGCGTAAGGACGGGGGCCAACGTCCTGACTTTC	CASSVRTGANVLTF
TRBD2	TRBV12-3/TRBV12-4	TRBJ2-5	NA	TGTGCCAGCAGCCCCATCTCGGGAGAACGGGAACTAGCGGGAGGCGAGACCCAGTACTTC	CASSPISGERELAGGETQYF
NA	TRBV10-3	TRBJ2-7	many	TGTGCCATCAGGCAGGGGTCCCACGAGCAGTACTTC	CAIRQGSHEQYF